A selection of T cell receptor beta chains follows, all from one sample in a study of long-term antiretroviral therapy in people with HIV. The table came from immunoSEQ multiplex PCR; TCRdb's copy has only in-frame clones and leaves some out. The table records tens of thousands of clones, 65% to 90% of them present only once. Here the sequenced sample was unsorted PBMCs, taken just before starting antiretroviral therapy. The receptors originated from a woman aged 18 to 35 with HIV. Each CDR3 is given with its conserved first and last residue. D genes are given only for firm matches. Clone size is given for some rows only: seen once, a few or many times, or a class if the clone is expanded.

TRBD2 TRBJ2-5 17 . TRBV7-2 TGTGCCAGCAGCTTCGGACTAGCGGGAGCTTCGCCGGAGACCCAGTACTTC CASSFGLAGASPETQYF
TRBD2 TRBJ2-1 15 . TRBV6-5 TGTGCCAGTCACCGAGGGCCTAGCGGGAAGCATGAGCAGTTCTTC CASHRGPSGKHEQFF
. TRBJ1-1 13 . TRBV27 TGTGCCAGCATCGACCGGCTAAACACTGAAGCTTTCTTT CASIDRLNTEAFF
. TRBJ1-5 14 . TRBV19 TGTGCCAGTAGGGGAAGGTCGGGCAATCAGCCCCAGCATTTT CASRGRSGNQPQHF
. TRBJ2-1 14 . TRBV5-8 TGTGCCAGCAGCTTGGAAGGGCCTTACAATGAGCAGTTCTTC CASSLEGPYNEQFF
. TRBJ1-5 15 . TRBV19 TGTGCCAGTAGTATAATGAGTGTCCCAAATCAGCCCCAGCATTTT CASSIMSVPNQPQHF
TRBD1 TRBJ2-7 15 . TRBV19 TGTGCCAGTAGTATACGGACAGGGGGGCAATTCGAGCAGTACTTC CASSIRTGGQFEQYF
. TRBJ2-1 14 . TRBV9 TGTGCCAGCAGTGAGGGGGGGGCCCCCCATGAGCAGTTCTTC CASSEGGAPHEQFF
. TRBJ2-7 13 . TRBV11-1 TGTGCCAGCAGCCGCACAATGTCCTACGAGCAGTACTTC CASSRTMSYEQYF
TRBD1 TRBJ1-5 15 . TRBV19 TGTGCCAGTAGTTGGACAGGGGGGGGGTATCAGCCCCAGCATTTT CASSWTGGGYQPQHF
. TRBJ1-1 14 . TRBV5-1 TGCGCCAGCAGCTTGCTCCGAGTGAACACTGAAGCTTTCTTT CASSLLRVNTEAFF
TRBD1 TRBJ1-4 15 once TRBV7-9 TGTGCCAGCAGACCACTCGGGACAGGGACCGAAAAACTGTTTTTT CASRPLGTGTEKLFF
. TRBJ2-7 11 . TRBV28 TGTGCCAGCAGTTCAAGCTACGAGCAGTACTTC CASSSSYEQYF
. TRBJ1-1 15 . TRBV27 TGTGCCAGCTCTTTTCATCTGGACAGGAACACTGAAGCTTTCTTT CASSFHLDRNTEAFF
TRBD1 TRBJ2-5 15 . TRBV7-9 TGTGCCAGCAGCACCACCCGGGACAGGGGAAAGACCCAGTACTTC CASSTTRDRGKTQYF
TRBD2 TRBJ2-7 15 . TRBV7-2 TGTGCCAGCAGCACGGCTAGCGGGACCCAATACGAGCAGTACTTC CASSTASGTQYEQYF
. TRBJ1-2 13 few TRBV7-9 TGTGCCAGCAGCTTTATCACGAACTATGGCTACACCTTC CASSFITNYGYTF
TRBD1 TRBJ2-5 19 . TRBV23-1 TGCGCCAGCAGTCAATCGGAGGCGGGGGACAGGGGGCCCCAAGAGACCCAGTACTTC CASSQSEAGDRGPQETQYF
. TRBJ2-5 12 . TRBV11-2 TGTGCCACCGGGCGGGGCGGGGAGACCCAGTACTTC CATGRGGETQYF
TRBD2 TRBJ2-7 14 . TRBV19 TGTGCCAGTAGTAAACTAGCGGGGACCTACGAGCAGTACTTC CASSKLAGTYEQYF
TRBD2 TRBJ2-7 17 . TRBV7-2 TGTGCCAGCAGCTTAGGGCTAGCGGGAGGTGCAGGGGACGAGCAGTACTTC CASSLGLAGGAGDEQYF
. TRBJ1-1 18 . TRBV21-1 TGTGCCAGCAGCAAACCCCCGGGACAGGGTGAAAAGTGGACTGAAGCTTTCTTT CASSKPPGQGEKWTEAFF
TRBD2 TRBJ2-5 15 few TRBV14 TGTGCCAGCAGCCAGTTAGCGGGGGCACAAGAGACCCAGTACTTC CASSQLAGAQETQYF
. TRBJ1-2 10 . TRBV7-9 TGTGCCAGCAGCTTACGGGGCTACACCTTC CASSLRGYTF
TRBD2 TRBJ2-5 15 . TRBV28 TGTGCCAGCAAAGCGGCGGGAGGGCCAAAGAAGACCCAGTACTTC CASKAAGGPKKTQYF
. TRBJ2-4 16 once TRBV4-1 TGCGCCAGCAGCGACGCCAGTACAGGGGCCAAAAACATTCAGTACTTC CASSDASTGAKNIQYF
TRBD2 TRBJ2-1 17 . TRBV11-3 TGTGCCAGCAGCTCGTTCGATCTAGCGGGAGGCCCCAATGAGCAGTTCTTC CASSSFDLAGGPNEQFF
TRBD1 TRBJ2-5 17 once TRBV7-6 TGTGCCAGCAGCTCCCAACCGGGACAGGGGATGACGCAGACCCAGTACTTC CASSSQPGQGMTQTQYF
. TRBJ2-7 16 . TRBV27 TGTGCCAGCAGTTTATCGCTAACTAGCTCTGTTTACGAGCAGTACTTC CASSLSLTSSVYEQYF
. TRBJ2-1 11 . TRBV20-1 TGCAGTGCTACCTTTAAGGATGAGCAGTTCTTC CSATFKDEQFF
TRBD1 TRBJ2-7 15 . TRBV9 TGTGCCAGCAGCGTAGGGCGGACAGGAGTGGACGAGCAGTACTTC CASSVGRTGVDEQYF
. TRBJ2-3 12 . TRBV18 TGTGCCAGCTCACCAAACACAGATACGCAGTATTTT CASSPNTDTQYF
. TRBJ2-7 13 once TRBV6-4 TGTGCCAGCAGTGAAGCGGCGGGCTACGAGCAGTACTTC CASSEAAGYEQYF
TRBD1 TRBJ2-1 17 . TRBV7-9 TGTGCCAGCAGCTTAGCCTCCGGGACAGGGCTTAAGAATGAGCAGTTCTTC CASSLASGTGLKNEQFF
. TRBJ2-3 15 . TRBV5-1 TGCGCCAGCAGCTTGGAACGCGCTAGCACAGATACGCAGTATTTT CASSLERASTDTQYF
TRBD2 TRBJ2-1 16 . TRBV7-6 TGTGCCAGCAGCCACCCCTCCGGGACTAGCGTAGATGAGCAGTTCTTC CASSHPSGTSVDEQFF